The clone carrying this T cell receptor (beta chain) has a count of ten or more. Its antigen is not identified. The read stops 3 residues short of the end of the CDR3; the missing end is completed from the germline J gene. The CDR3 is made up of 15 amino acids. Germline V gene data show CDR1 as SGHVS and CDR2 as FQNEAQ. V lost 5 bases to trimming and J lost 6 bases; unmatched junction nucleotides: 9. The entry originates in a study of T cell clonality in common variable immunodeficiency. Heparinized whole blood, roughly 5 to 8 ml, came from each donor. Overall study results and limits: T cell subpopulation sequencing would be needed to explain CVID clonality.

The method was immunoSEQ multiplex PCR; TCRdb's version includes in-frame clones alone and lacks a portion of them. The sample includes approximately 44,000 clones, none of them occurring once. Sample: peripheral blood mononuclear cells. J is TRBJ1-4 and V is TRBV7-8; 7 nucleotides align to TRBD1. This TCR came from a person between 18 and 75 years old in good health. The covered CDR3 bases are TGTGCCAGCAGCACATCCCGGGACAGCGATGAAAAA. Its protein is CASSTSRDSDEK. In full, the CDR3 reads CASSTSRDSDEKLFF.